The present T cell receptor (beta chain) was sequenced within a study of beta chain features in type 1 diabetes (dated by TCRdb to 2017 to 2018). About the investigation overall: Mean age, gender distribution, total cell number and subset yield did not differ between patients and healthy donors. Across all samples, some 110,000,000 sorted cells were examined, and cell number per subset correlated strongly with RNA yield. The study compared TCRB repertoires of sorted circulating CD4+ T cell subsets between recently diagnosed type 1 diabetes patients and matched healthy donors. Regulatory and stem cell-like memory subsets were isolated from only 8 patients and roughly eight healthy donors, whereas naive and central memory subsets came from all 30 or so donors. The paper's findings and limits, for the study overall: Because cDNA was sequenced instead of genomic DNA, activated cells with high expression could be over-represented, although the groups did not differ in activation or CD3 levels. HLA sub-analyses involved small numbers of individuals, so any influence of HLA type on TCRB rearrangement remained unresolved. PCR might favor shorter templates, but patient and control samples were amplified and corrected together, so any skew would affect both groups equally. Type 1 diabetes patients showed a moderate but significant shortening of TCRB CDR3 length in all four CD4+ subsets. The naive, central memory and regulatory TCRB repertoires appeared to resemble one another more closely among patients than among healthy donors. Patients with type 1 diabetes made fewer insertions and deleted more nucleotides at VDJ recombination sites, implying thymic rearrangement abnormalities.

Comments on this clone: What this receptor recognizes is not known. It has no much larger one-base neighbor in the sample; base qualities were not kept.

The entire amount of isolated RNA was reverse transcribed using the High Capacity cDNA Reverse Transcription Kit, so the sequenced TCRB transcripts were expressed ones. Deep immunoSEQ sequencing was applied to naive, central memory and regulatory T cell samples, giving an average of around 3.8 million total reads per sample. Sorted cells were lysed in RLT buffer and RNA was extracted with DNase-treated RNeasy Micro or Mini kits, depending on cell number. Each cell subset was processed separately to prevent cross-contamination, with patient and healthy donor samples processed together. Using the immunoSEQ multiplex PCR, TCRB sequences were amplified from cDNA into 87-bp fragments spanning the CDR3 region. Sequencing of the amplicons was done on the Illumina HiSeq platform. Processing in the source paper ran as follows. Synthetic template baselines were used to correct PCR bias computationally, reads within Hamming distance 2 were collapsed together, and singletons that could not be merged were discarded. Reads were aligned to IMGT to assign V, D and J genes, CDR3 length, and insertions or deletions at six rearrangement sites. Within each subset, clonotype counts were normalized to the number of sorted cells before true diversity and Gini coefficients were calculated with the tcR R package. The overlap coefficient, calculated on TCRB nucleotide sequences, was used to measure repertoire sharing. Out-of-frame TCRB sequences from naive cells were analyzed as a proxy for the pre-selection repertoire. TCRdb took this table from immuneACCESS and kept in-frame rearrangements with V and J called. Such tables lack part of the clones; where checked against another copy, unresolved V genes explain under half of the gap, and the rest is unexplained. V, J and clone size reflect that table, while D and trimming were determined from the DNA. Within this sample are about 620,000 clones, with around 16% of them counted one time only. Around 0.095% of the sample comes from the top ten.

From each donor, a single peripheral blood sample of approximately 110 mL on average was drawn into heparinised tubes. A BD FACSAria II and a panel including CD45RO, CCR7, CD25, CD127, CD95 and CD27 were used to sort naive, central memory, regulatory and stem cell-like memory CD4+ T cells. All sorted populations exceeded 95% purity. PBMCs were separated immediately by Lymphoprep density gradient centrifugation and were stained directly, without being cultured. So that batch effects would be minimized, each experiment stained and sorted samples in pairs, pairing one healthy donor with one patient. The receptor's source is a man between 18 and 35 years old in good health. The sequenced material came from naive CD4+ T cells from blood. What the cell subset or site label conveys for this sample: true naive CD4+ T cells.

The CDR3 in this case is CASSPLPLPNRQDRREQYF. The DNA is TGTGCCAGCAGTCCCCTTCCTTTACCAAACAGGCAGGACCGTCGCGAGCAGTACTTC. This sequence uses TRBV27 and TRBJ2-7, and the D gene may be TRBD1, 5 bases matching. The germline V gene (reference sequence) supplies CDR1 MNHEY and CDR2 SMNVEV. V sheds 5 bases and J sheds 6 bases, leaving 32 bases between their ends. The CDR3 runs 19 amino acids, cysteine and phenylalanine included. Only the CDR3 region is kept as DNA, spanning 57 bases read in frame from base 1.